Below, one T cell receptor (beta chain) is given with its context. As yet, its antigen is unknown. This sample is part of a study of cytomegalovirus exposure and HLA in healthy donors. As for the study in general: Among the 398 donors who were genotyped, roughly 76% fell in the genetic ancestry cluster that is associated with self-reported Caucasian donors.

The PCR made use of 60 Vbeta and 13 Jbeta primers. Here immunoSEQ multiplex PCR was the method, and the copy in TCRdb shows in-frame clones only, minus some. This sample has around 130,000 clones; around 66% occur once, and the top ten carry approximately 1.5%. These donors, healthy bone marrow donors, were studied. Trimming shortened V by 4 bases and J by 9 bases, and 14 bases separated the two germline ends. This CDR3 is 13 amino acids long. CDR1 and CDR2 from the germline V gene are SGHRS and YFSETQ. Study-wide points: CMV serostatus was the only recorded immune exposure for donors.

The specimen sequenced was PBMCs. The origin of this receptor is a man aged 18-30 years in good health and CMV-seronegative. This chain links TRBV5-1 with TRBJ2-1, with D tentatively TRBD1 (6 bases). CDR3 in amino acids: CASSVGDKSEQFF. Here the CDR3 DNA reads TGCGCCAGCAGCGTAGGGGACAAGAGTGAGCAGTTCTTC.